This TCR beta chain came from a study of blood T cell repertoires in COVID-19. Clones were sequenced by immunoSEQ multiplex PCR, and TCRdb holds only the in-frame ones, with some missing. Here the sample spans 430,000 or so clones, roughly 89% being singletons. Sample: peripheral blood. This receptor was obtained from a man aged 18 to 29 with COVID-19, enrolled during active disease.

The CDR3 bases are TGTGCCAGCAGCCTCGGACTAGCGGGAGGCGGAAATGAGCAGTTCTTC. Translating it yields CASSLGLAGGGNEQFF. The genes are TRBV6-4 and TRBJ2-1, with 14 bases identical to TRBD2. Germline lookup yields CDR1 MRHNA and CDR2 SNTAGT. The CDR3 is 16 residues long. J lost 7 bases, V lost 6 bases, and 8 bases had no gene match.